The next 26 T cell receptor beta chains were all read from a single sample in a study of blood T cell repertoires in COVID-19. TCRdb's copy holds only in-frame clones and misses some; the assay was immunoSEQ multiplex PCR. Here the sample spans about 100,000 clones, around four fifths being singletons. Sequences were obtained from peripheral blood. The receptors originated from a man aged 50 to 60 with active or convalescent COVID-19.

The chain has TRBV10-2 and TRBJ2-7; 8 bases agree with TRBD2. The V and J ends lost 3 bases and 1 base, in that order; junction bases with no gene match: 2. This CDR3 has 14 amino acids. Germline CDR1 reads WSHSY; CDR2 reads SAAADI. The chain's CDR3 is CASSDSGISYEQYF. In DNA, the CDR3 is TGCGCCAGCAGTGATAGCGGGATATCCTACGAGCAGTACTTC.

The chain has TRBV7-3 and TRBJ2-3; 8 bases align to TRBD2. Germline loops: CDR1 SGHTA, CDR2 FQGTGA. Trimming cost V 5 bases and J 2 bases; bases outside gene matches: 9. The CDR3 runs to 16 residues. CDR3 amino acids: CASSLQSGSVTDTQYF. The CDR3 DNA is TGTGCCAGCAGCCTTCAAAGCGGGAGTGTCACAGATACGCAGTATTTT.

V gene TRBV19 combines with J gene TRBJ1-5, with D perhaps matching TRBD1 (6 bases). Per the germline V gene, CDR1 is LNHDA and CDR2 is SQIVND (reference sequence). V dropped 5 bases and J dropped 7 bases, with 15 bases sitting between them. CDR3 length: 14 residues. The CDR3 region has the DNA TGTGCCAGTAGTGAACAGGGTTATCGGCAGCCCCAGCATTTT. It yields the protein CASSEQGYRQPQHF.

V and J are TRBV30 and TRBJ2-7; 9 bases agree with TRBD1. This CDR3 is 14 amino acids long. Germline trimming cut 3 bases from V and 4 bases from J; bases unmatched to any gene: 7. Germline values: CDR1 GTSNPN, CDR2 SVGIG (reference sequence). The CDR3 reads CAWSNTGGGYEQYF. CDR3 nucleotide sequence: TGTGCCTGGAGCAATACAGGGGGCGGGTACGAGCAGTACTTC.

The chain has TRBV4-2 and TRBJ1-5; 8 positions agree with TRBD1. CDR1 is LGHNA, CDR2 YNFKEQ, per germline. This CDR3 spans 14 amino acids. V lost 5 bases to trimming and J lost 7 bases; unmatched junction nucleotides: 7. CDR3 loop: CASSDGQGDQPQHF. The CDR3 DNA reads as TGTGCCAGCAGCGACGGACAGGGTGACCAGCCCCAGCATTTT.

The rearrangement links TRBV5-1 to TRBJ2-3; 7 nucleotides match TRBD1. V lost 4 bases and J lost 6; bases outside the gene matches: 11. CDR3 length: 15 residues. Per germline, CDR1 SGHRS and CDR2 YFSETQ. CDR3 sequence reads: CASSKQGNTYDTQYF. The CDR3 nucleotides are TGCGCCAGCAGCAAACAGGGGAATACCTATGATACGCAGTATTTT.

The CDR3 loop is CASSLGWREGNYNEQFF. The CDR3 DNA follows: TGTGCCAGCAGCCTCGGGTGGCGGGAGGGCAACTACAATGAGCAGTTCTTC. The rearrangement joins TRBV11-2 to TRBJ2-1, with TRBD2 identical over 9 bases. Trimming took 5 bases from V and 3 from J; bases not matched to a gene: 11. The CDR3 is made up of 17 amino acids. Looked up from germline, CDR1 is SGHAT and CDR2 is FQNNGV. The complete variable domain, with remaining parts taken from reference TRBV11-2 and TRBJ2-1, reads EAGVAQSPRYKIIEKRQSVAFWCNPISGHATLYWYQQILGQGPKLLIQFQNNGVVDDSQLPKDRFSAERLKGVDSTLKIQPAKLEDSAVYLCASSLGWREGNYNEQFFGPGTRLTVL.

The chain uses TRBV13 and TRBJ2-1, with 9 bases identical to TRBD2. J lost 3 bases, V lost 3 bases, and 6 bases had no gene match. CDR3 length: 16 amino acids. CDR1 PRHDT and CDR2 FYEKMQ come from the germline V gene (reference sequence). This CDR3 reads CASSLGSGRFYNEQFF. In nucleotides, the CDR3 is TGTGCCAGCAGCTTGGGAAGCGGGAGGTTCTACAATGAGCAGTTCTTC.

The CDR3 region is CASTPRDRDNSPLHF. The CDR3 nucleotides read TGTGCCAGCACTCCCCGGGACAGAGACAATTCACCCCTCCACTTT. The rearrangement uses TRBV6-5 and TRBJ1-6; 7 nucleotides match TRBD1. The CDR3 sequence is 15 residues long. CDR1 and CDR2 (germline): MNHEY, SVGAGI. V lost 7 bases, J lost 7 bases, and 10 bases stayed unmatched.

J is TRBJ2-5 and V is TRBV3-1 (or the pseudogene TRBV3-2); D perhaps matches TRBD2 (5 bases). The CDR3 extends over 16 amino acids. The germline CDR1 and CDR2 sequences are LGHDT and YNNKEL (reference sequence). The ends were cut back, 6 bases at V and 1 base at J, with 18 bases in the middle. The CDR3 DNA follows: TGTGCCAGCAGTCATCCCCCCGCGAGGGTCCAAGAGACCCAGTACTTC. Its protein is CASSHPPARVQETQYF.

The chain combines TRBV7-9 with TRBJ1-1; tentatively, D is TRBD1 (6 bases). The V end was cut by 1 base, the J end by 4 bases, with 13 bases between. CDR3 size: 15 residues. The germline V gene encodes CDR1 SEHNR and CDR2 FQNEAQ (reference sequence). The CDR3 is CASSLVLTGTTEAFF. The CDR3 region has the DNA TGTGCCAGCAGCTTAGTACTAACAGGGACCACTGAAGCTTTCTTT.

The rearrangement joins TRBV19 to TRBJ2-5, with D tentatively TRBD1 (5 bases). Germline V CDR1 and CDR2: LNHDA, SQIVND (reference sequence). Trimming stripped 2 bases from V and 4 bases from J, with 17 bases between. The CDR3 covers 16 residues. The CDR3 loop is CASSITVVSRGETQYF. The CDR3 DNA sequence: TGTGCCAGTAGTATAACGGTTGTGTCAAGGGGAGAGACCCAGTACTTC.

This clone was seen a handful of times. CDR3 in amino acids: CSVEEGRMQYF. The CDR3 DNA sequence: TGCAGCGTTGAAGAAGGCAGGATGCAGTACTTC. V usage is TRBV29-1 and J usage is TRBJ2-7; unclear D gene. Germline values: CDR1 SQVTM, CDR2 ANQGSEA. The V end lost 0 bases, the J end lost 9 bases, and 9 bases lay between the germline ends. The CDR3 runs to 11 residues.

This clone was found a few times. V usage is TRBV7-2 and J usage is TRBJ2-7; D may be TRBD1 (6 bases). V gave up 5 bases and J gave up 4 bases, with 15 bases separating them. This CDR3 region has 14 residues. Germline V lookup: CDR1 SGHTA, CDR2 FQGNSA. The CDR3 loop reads CASSTVQGQYEQYF. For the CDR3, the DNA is TGTGCCAGCAGCACCGTTCAGGGGCAGTACGAGCAGTACTTC.

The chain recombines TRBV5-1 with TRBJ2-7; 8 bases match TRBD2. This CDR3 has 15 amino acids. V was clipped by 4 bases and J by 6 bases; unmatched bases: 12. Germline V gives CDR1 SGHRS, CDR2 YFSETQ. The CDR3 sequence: CASSPGGTPPIEQYF. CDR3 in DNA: TGCGCCAGCAGCCCGGGGGGGACACCTCCTATCGAGCAGTACTTC.

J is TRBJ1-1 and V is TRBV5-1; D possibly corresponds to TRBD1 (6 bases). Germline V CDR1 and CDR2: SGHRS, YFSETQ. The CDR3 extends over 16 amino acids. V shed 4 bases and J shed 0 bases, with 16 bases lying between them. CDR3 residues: CASSAGTSYMNTEAFF. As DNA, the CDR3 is TGCGCCAGCAGCGCCGGGACAAGTTATATGAACACTGAAGCTTTCTTT.

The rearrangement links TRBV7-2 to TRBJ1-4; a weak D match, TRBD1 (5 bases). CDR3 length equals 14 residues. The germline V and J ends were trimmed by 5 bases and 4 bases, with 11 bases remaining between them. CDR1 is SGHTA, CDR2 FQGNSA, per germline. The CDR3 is CASSLGGNNEKLFF. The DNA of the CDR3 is TGTGCCAGCAGCCTCGGGGGAAATAATGAAAAACTGTTTTTT.

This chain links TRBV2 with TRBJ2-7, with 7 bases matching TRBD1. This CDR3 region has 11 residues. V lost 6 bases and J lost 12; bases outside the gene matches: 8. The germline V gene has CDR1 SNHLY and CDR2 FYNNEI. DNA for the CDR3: TGTGCCAGCAGCCTCGACCGGACAGGGTACTTC. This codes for CASSLDRTGYF.

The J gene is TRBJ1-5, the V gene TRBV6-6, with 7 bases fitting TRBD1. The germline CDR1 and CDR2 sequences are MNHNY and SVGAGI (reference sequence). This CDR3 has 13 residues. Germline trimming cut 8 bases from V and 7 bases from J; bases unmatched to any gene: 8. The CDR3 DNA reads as TGTGCCAGCGCCAGGGGGATTATCCAGCCCCAGCATTTT. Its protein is CASARGIIQPQHF.

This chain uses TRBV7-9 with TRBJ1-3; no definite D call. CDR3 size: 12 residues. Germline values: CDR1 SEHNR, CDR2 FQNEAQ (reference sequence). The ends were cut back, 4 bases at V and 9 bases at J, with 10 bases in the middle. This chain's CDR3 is CASSYPGLTIYF. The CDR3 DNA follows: TGTGCCAGCAGCTACCCCGGACTCACCATATATTTT.

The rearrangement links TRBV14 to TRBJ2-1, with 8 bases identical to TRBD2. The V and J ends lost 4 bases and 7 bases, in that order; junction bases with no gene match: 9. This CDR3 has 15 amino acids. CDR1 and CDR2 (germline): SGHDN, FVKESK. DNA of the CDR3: TGTGCCAGCAGCCTCCTCGGGAGGGCCTGGAATGAGCAGTTCTTC. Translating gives CASSLLGRAWNEQFF.

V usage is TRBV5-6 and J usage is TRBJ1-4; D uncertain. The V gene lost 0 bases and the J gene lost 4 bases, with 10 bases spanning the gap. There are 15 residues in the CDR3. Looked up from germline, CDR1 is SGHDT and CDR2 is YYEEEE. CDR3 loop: CASSLAEVYNEKLFF. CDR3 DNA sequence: TGTGCCAGCAGCTTGGCGGAGGTGTATAATGAAAAACTGTTTTTT.

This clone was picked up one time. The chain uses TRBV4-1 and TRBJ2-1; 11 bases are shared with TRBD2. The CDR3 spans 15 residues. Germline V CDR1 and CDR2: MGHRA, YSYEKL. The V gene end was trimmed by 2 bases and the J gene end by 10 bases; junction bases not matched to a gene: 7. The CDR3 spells CASSQSGLAGKEQFF. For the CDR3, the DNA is TGCGCCAGCAGCCAATCAGGACTAGCGGGCAAAGAGCAGTTCTTC.

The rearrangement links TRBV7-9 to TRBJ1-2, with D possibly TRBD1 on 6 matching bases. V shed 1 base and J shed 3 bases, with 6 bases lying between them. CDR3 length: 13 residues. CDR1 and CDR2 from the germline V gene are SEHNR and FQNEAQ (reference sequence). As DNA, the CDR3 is TGTGCCAGCAGCTTAGGGACAGACTATGGCTACACCTTC. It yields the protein CASSLGTDYGYTF.

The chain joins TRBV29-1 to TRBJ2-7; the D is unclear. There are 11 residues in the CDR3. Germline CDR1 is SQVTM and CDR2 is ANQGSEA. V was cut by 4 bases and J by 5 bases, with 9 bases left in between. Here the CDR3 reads CSVGAINEQYF. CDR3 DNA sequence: TGCAGCGTTGGGGCTATAAACGAGCAGTACTTC.

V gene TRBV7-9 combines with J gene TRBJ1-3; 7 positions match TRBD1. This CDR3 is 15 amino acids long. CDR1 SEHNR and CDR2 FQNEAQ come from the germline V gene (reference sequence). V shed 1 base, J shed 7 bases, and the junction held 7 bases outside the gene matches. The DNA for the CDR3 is TGTGCCAGCAGCTTAGACCCGGGACAGTTGAACACCATATATTTT. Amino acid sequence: CASSLDPGQLNTIYF.